A selection of T cell receptor beta chains follows, all from one sample in a study of identical twins. TCRdb reprocessed the 5' RACE reads with MiXCR, giving one entry per CDR3 protein. The table lists some 630,000 distinct CDR3 sequences, around 7.4% of them singletons. This sample also belongs to another study, concerning yellow fever vaccine responses in identical twins.

The sequenced sample consisted of PBMCs. Receptors were obtained from a young woman in good health. Each CDR3 is given with its conserved first and last residue. Each record gives: V gene, clone size, J gene, D gene, CDR3 protein, CDR3 DNA. D genes are given only for firm matches. Clone size is stated in some rows and not others, as once, few, many or a class when expanded.

TRBV20-1	many	TRBJ1-2	.	CSARGREWGSNYGYTF	TGCAGTGCTAGAGGGCGGGAGTGGGGCTCTAACTATGGCTACACCTTC
TRBV20-1	.	TRBJ2-3	.	CYFKPGGLTDTQYF	TGCTACTTCAAGCCGGGGGGCCTCACAGATACGCAGTATTTT
TRBV24-1	many	TRBJ2-5	.	CATSDFYETQYF	TGTGCCACCAGTGATTTTTACGAGACCCAGTACTTC
TRBV29-1	.	TRBJ2-3	.	CSVEPGARTDTQYF	TGCAGCGTTGAACCCGGGGCGCGCACAGATACGCAGTATTTT
TRBV7-7	many	TRBJ1-4	.	CASSFRTGQNEKLFF	TGTGCCAGCAGCTTTAGGACGGGACAAAATGAAAAACTGTTTTTT
TRBV15	.	TRBJ1-1	.	CATGLGGKAFF	TGTGCCACTGGTTTAGGAGGGAAGGCTTTCTTT
TRBV5-1	few	TRBJ2-7	TRBD2	CASKGGSLYEQYF	TGCGCCAGCAAGGGCGGGAGCTTGTACGAGCAGTACTTC
TRBV5-1	few	TRBJ1-1	.	CASSPEPGQTEAFF	TGCGCCAGCAGCCCTGAACCGGGACAAACTGAAGCTTTCTTT
TRBV6-5	few	TRBJ1-6	TRBD1	CASSYLDRGNSPLHF	TGTGCCAGCAGTTACCTCGACAGGGGGAATTCACCCCTCCACTTT
TRBV5-1	few	TRBJ2-7	TRBD2	CASSTTEGGRSEQYF	TGCGCCAGCAGCACTACAGAGGGCGGGAGAAGCGAGCAGTACTTC
TRBV7-6	few	TRBJ2-1	.	CASSPTPSRGQFF	TGTGCCAGCAGCCCCACCCCCTCCCGTGGGCAGTTCTTC
TRBV11-3	.	TRBJ2-1	TRBD1	CASSFSRGFNEQFF	TGTGCCAGCAGCTTTTCCAGGGGGTTCAATGAGCAGTTCTTC
TRBV28	.	TRBJ2-1	.	CASSPSPRWDSSYNEQFF	TGTGCCAGCAGTCCTAGCCCCCGATGGGATAGCTCCTACAATGAGCAGTTCTTC
TRBV24-1	many	TRBJ2-1	TRBD2	CATSDPKSGSTNNEQFF	TGTGCCACCAGTGATCCGAAAAGCGGGAGCACTAACAATGAGCAGTTCTTC
TRBV5-1	many	TRBJ1-4	.	CASKEGATNEKLFF	TGCGCCAGTAAAGAGGGGGCAACTAATGAAAAACTGTTTTTT
TRBV19	few	TRBJ1-2	.	CASSTFKGYDYGYTF	TGTGCCAGTAGTACCTTTAAGGGGTATGACTATGGCTACACCTTC
TRBV12-3/TRBV12-4	few	TRBJ1-4	.	CASTPRGSGEKLFF	TGTGCCAGCACCCCCCGGGGTTCCGGTGAAAAACTGTTTTTT
TRBV5-1	many	TRBJ1-4	TRBD1	CASSAGTAFNEKLFF	TGCGCCAGCAGCGCCGGGACAGCTTTTAATGAAAAACTGTTTTTT
TRBV11-2	.	TRBJ2-5	.	CASSLDPANQETQYF	TGTGCCAGCAGCTTAGATCCCGCAAACCAAGAGACCCAGTACTTC
TRBV28	.	TRBJ2-3	TRBD2	CASSFPSGRGTDTQYF	TGTGCCAGCAGTTTTCCTAGCGGGAGGGGCACAGATACGCAGTATTTT
TRBV6-5	few	TRBJ1-1	.	CASSYFGGSEAFF	TGTGCCAGCAGTTATTTCGGGGGGTCTGAAGCTTTCTTT
TRBV5-5	.	TRBJ1-4	TRBD1	CASSLQGVSEKLFF	TGTGCCAGCAGCTTACAGGGGGTTAGTGAAAAACTGTTTTTT
TRBV5-1	many	TRBJ1-1	TRBD1	CASSFSQGALFMNTEAFF	TGCGCCAGCAGCTTCTCCCAGGGGGCTCTCTTCATGAACACTGAAGCTTTCTTT
TRBV12-3/TRBV12-4	few	TRBJ2-1	TRBD2	CASSLSPGLGIVEQFF	TGTGCCAGCAGTTTGTCACCTGGACTAGGCATCGTTGAGCAGTTCTTC
TRBV3-1	many	TRBJ1-6	.	CASSNGYNSPLHF	TGTGCCAGCAGTAATGGGTATAATTCACCCCTCCACTTT
TRBV12-3/TRBV12-4	.	TRBJ1-6	TRBD1	CASSTGRTGSPLHF	TGTGCCAGCAGTACGGGGCGGACAGGTTCACCCCTCCACTTT
TRBV28	few	TRBJ2-3	TRBD1	CASRKTGGRTDTQYF	TGTGCCAGCCGAAAAACAGGGGGCCGCACAGATACGCAGTATTTT
TRBV28	many	TRBJ2-1	.	CASSELGRSSYNEQFF	TGTGCCAGCTCCGAATTAGGCAGAAGCTCCTACAATGAGCAGTTCTTC
TRBV6-1	many	TRBJ1-4	.	CASRGPKGEKLFF	TGTGCCAGCAGAGGACCAAAGGGGGAAAAACTGTTTTTT
TRBV11-3	.	TRBJ2-5	TRBD1	CASSATGGWETQYF	TGTGCCAGCAGCGCCACAGGGGGTTGGGAGACCCAGTACTTC
TRBV3-1	many	TRBJ1-2	.	CASSQDRRNYGYTF	TGTGCCAGCAGCCAAGATCGACGGAACTATGGCTACACCTTC
TRBV12-3/TRBV12-4	.	TRBJ2-5	TRBD1	CASSKNRGSGQETQYF	TGTGCCAGCAGTAAGAACAGGGGATCCGGGCAAGAGACCCAGTACTTC
TRBV3-1	few	TRBJ1-5	.	CASSPFGGLSQPQHF	TGTGCCAGCAGCCCCTTCGGGGGGCTCAGTCAGCCCCAGCATTTT
TRBV7-9	.	TRBJ2-2	TRBD2	CASSSPSGGPTGELFF	TGTGCCAGCAGCTCCCCTAGCGGGGGCCCCACCGGGGAGCTGTTTTTT
TRBV24-1	.	TRBJ2-1	.	CATSDSWAGLPAYNEQFF	TGTGCCACCAGTGATTCTTGGGCAGGGCTGCCCGCCTACAATGAGCAGTTCTTC
TRBV7-3	.	TRBJ2-1	TRBD2	CASSRTSDPPNNEQFF	TGTGCCAGCAGCCGGACTAGCGACCCGCCCAACAATGAGCAGTTCTTC
TRBV28	many	TRBJ1-1	.	CASSPAWGSRLREAFF	TGTGCCAGCAGCCCCGCCTGGGGGTCCAGACTTCGGGAAGCTTTCTTT
TRBV12-3/TRBV12-4	many	TRBJ1-4	.	CASSFEGGSNEKLFF	TGTGCCAGCAGTTTTGAGGGGGGATCTAATGAAAAACTGTTTTTT
TRBV20-1	.	TRBJ1-1	.	CSARIEFTNTEAFF	TGCAGTGCTAGAATAGAGTTTACGAACACTGAAGCTTTCTTT
TRBV20-1	.	TRBJ1-1	TRBD1	CSARLGTVNTEAFF	TGCAGTGCTAGATTGGGGACAGTGAACACTGAAGCTTTCTTT
TRBV4-1	.	TRBJ2-1	TRBD2	CASSQVAGTSGYYEQFF	TGCGCCAGCAGCCAGGTCGCAGGGACTAGCGGGTACTATGAGCAGTTCTTC
TRBV20-1	.	TRBJ1-1	.	CSASEGGHTEAFF	TGCAGTGCTAGCGAGGGGGGTCACACTGAAGCTTTCTTT
TRBV29-1	few	TRBJ2-3	TRBD1	CSVIPRQGVDTQYF	TGCAGCGTAATCCCAAGGCAGGGGGTAGATACGCAGTATTTT
TRBV7-9	few	TRBJ1-4	TRBD1	CASSSQTGSEKLFF	TGTGCCAGCAGCTCCCAGACAGGGTCTGAAAAACTGTTTTTT
TRBV5-1	few	TRBJ1-1	.	CASSWDAMNTEAFF	TGCGCCAGCAGCTGGGACGCTATGAACACTGAAGCTTTCTTT